This entry concerns a single T cell receptor beta chain. Original handling: Nucleated cell counts were estimated from reference gene primer amplification. Data came from immunoSEQ multiplex PCR; TCRdb stores just in-frame clones and leaves some out. The V and J calls and clone size come from that table; D and trimming were worked out from the DNA. The data contain around 64,000 clones, roughly 87% of them singletons. This sample is part of a study of blood T cell repertoires in COVID-19. On the study more broadly: Acute and convalescent COVID-19 specimens originated in the United States, Italy and Spain. T cells, B-cell-depleted T cells, or PBMCs supplied cDNA or gDNA.

The CDR3 has 16 amino acids. Germline V gene data show CDR1 as LGHNA and CDR2 as YSLEER. V was shortened by 1 base and J by 5 bases, with 18 bases between the two germline ends. V is TRBV4-3 and J is TRBJ2-7, with D hard to call. The sequence was obtained from a woman older than 75 with acute or convalescent COVID-19. Input material: peripheral blood. CDR3 DNA: TGCGCCAGCAGCCAAGGAAGAACGGTCCCGACTCACGAGCAGTACTTC. This sequence encodes CASSQGRTVPTHEQYF.